The present T cell receptor beta chain was sequenced within a study of shared clonotypes between healthy human individuals. CDR1 is SNHLY, CDR2 FYNNEI, per germline. V lost 7 bases and J lost 5; bases outside the gene matches: 4. CDR3 length: 14 amino acids. Points from the study as a whole: The represented genetic and exposure-history diversity was limited by the small number of donors.

Data came from immunoSEQ multiplex PCR; TCRdb stores just in-frame clones and leaves some out. The sample holds some 100,000 clones, 68% seen once. A note on this clone: Its cognate antigen is unknown.

The chain uses TRBV2 and TRBJ1-5; 11 nucleotides agree with TRBD1. Sequenced material: memory CD8+ T cells sorted from blood. Subset specified: CD45RO+ cells pooled with CCR7-negative TemRA cells. The sequence was collected from a woman younger than 45 in good health. The CDR3 sequence: CASTRTGGYQPQHF. CDR3 in DNA: TGTGCCAGCACCCGGACAGGGGGCTATCAGCCCCAGCATTTT.